The clone carrying this T cell receptor beta chain has only a few counts. CDR3 length: 11 amino acids. Trimming took 3 bases from V and 8 from J, leaving 5 bases between them. Germline CDR1 is SGHAT and CDR2 is FQNNGV. This sample is drawn from a study of T cell changes during pregnancy in multiple sclerosis. Here immunoSEQ multiplex PCR was the method, and the copy in TCRdb shows in-frame clones only, minus some. The table includes about 76,000 clones, approximately 94% detected once. The sequence derives from a female donor with multiple sclerosis, enrolled in a pregnancy study. The chain recombines TRBV11-2 with TRBJ2-1; unclear D gene. Material: peripheral blood, obtained in the third trimester of pregnancy. This CDR3 reads CASSFTDEQFF. The CDR3 bases are TGTGCCAGCAGCTTCACGGATGAGCAGTTCTTC.